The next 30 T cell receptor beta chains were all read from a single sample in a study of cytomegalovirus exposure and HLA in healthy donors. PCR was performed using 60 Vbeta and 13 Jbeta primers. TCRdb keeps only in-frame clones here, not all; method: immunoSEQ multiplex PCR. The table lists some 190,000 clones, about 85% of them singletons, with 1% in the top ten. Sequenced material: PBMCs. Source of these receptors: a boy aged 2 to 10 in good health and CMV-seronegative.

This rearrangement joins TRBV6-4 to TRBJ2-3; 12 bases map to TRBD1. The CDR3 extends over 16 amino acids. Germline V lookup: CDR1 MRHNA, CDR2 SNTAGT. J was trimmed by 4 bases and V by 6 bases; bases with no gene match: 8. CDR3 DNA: TGTGCCAGCAGCCCCTCAGGGGACAGGGGGCCAGATACGCAGTATTTT. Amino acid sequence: CASSPSGDRGPDTQYF.

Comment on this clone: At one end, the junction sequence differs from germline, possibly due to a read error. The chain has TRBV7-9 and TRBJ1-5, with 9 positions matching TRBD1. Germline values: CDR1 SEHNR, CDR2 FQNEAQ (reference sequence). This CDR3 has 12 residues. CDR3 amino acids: CSSRQGDQPQHF. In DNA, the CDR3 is TGTTCCAGCAGACAGGGGGATCAGCCCCAGCATTTT.

The CDR3 spells CASSLGLAGTRWDEQFF. In DNA form, the CDR3 reads TGTGCCAGCAGCTTAGGGCTAGCGGGAACGAGGTGGGATGAGCAGTTCTTC. The gene calls are TRBV7-9 and TRBJ2-1; TRBD2 aligns across 9 bases. With 1 base clipped from V and 8 bases from J, the junction kept 12 bases outside the gene matches. Germline V CDR1 and CDR2: SEHNR, FQNEAQ (reference sequence). The CDR3 covers 17 residues.

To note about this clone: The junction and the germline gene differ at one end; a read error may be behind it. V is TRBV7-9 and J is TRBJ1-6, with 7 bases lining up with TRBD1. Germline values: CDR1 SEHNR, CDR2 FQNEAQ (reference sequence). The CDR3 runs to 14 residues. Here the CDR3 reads CSSSLGDSNSPLHF. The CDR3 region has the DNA TGTTCCAGCAGCTTAGGGGACAGTAATTCACCCCTCCACTTT.

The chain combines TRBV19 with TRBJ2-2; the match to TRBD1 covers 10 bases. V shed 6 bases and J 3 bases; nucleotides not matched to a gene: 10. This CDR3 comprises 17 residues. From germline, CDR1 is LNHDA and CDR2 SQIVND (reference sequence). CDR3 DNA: TGTGCCAGTAGACGACCGGGACAGGGGCTATACACCGGGGAGCTGTTTTTT. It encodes CASRRPGQGLYTGELFF.

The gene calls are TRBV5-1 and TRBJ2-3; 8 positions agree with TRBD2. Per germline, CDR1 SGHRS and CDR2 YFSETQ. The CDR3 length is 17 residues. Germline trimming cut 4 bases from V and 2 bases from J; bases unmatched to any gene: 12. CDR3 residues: CASSISGKGDFTDTQYF. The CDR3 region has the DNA TGCGCCAGCAGCATTAGCGGGAAAGGGGACTTCACAGATACGCAGTATTTT.

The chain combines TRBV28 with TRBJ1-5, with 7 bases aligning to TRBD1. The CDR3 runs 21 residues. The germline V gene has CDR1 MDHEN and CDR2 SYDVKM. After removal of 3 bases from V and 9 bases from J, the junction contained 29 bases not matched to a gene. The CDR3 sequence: CASSFDGIGTERFGGFRPQHF. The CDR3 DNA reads TGTGCCAGCAGTTTTGATGGGATCGGGACAGAGAGATTCGGGGGCTTTAGGCCCCAGCATTTT.

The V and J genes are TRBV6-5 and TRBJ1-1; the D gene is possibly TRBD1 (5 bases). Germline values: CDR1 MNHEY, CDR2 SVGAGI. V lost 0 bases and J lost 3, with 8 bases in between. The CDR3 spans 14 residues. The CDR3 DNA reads TGTGCCAGCAGTTACTCGACAGCAGACACTGAAGCTTTCTTT. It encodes CASSYSTADTEAFF.

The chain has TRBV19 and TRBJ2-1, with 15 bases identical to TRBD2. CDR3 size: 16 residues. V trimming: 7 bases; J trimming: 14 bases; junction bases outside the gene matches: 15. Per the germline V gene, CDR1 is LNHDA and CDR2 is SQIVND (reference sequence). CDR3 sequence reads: CASTGGGTSGGTVEFF. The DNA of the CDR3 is TGTGCCAGTACAGGAGGGGGGACTAGCGGGGGGACGGTGGAGTTCTTC.

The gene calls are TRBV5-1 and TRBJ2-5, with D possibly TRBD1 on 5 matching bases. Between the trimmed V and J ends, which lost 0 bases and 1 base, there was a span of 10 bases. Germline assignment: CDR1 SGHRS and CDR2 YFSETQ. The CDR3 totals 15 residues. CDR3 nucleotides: TGCGCCAGCAGCTTGGGACCAGGGTTCCAAGAGACCCAGTACTTC. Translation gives CASSLGPGFQETQYF. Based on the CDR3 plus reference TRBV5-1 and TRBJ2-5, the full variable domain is KAGVTQTPRYLIKTRGQQVTLSCSPISGHRSVSWYQQTPGQGLQFLFEYFSETQRNKGNFPGRFSGRQFSNSRSEMNVSTLELGDSALYLCASSLGPGFQETQYFGPGTRLLVL.

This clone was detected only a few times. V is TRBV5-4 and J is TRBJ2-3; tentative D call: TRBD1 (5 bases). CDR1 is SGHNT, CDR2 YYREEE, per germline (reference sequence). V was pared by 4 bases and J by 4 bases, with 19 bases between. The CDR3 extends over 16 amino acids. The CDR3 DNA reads TGTGCCAGCAGCCCCGTTCTCCAGGGTGGGCCAGATACGCAGTATTTT. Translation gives CASSPVLQGGPDTQYF. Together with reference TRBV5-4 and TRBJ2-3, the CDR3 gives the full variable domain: ETGVTQSPTHLIKTRGQQVTLRCSSQSGHNTVSWYQQALGQGPQFIFQYYREEENGRGNFPPRFSGLQFPNYSSELNVNALELDDSALYLCASSPVLQGGPDTQYFGPGTRLTVL.

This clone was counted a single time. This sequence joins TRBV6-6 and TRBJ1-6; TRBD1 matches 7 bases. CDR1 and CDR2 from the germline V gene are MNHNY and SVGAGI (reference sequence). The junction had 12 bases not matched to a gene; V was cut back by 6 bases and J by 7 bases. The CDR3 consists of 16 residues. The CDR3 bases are TGTGCCAGCAGCTTCGGGACAGCAGTAGGGAATTCACCCCTCCACTTT. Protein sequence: CASSFGTAVGNSPLHF.

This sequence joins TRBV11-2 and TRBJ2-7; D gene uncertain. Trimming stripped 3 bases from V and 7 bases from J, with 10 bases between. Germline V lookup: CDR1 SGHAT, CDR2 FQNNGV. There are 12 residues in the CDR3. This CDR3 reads CASSLDDTEQYV. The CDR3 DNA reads TGTGCCAGCAGCTTGGATGATACAGAGCAGTACGTC.

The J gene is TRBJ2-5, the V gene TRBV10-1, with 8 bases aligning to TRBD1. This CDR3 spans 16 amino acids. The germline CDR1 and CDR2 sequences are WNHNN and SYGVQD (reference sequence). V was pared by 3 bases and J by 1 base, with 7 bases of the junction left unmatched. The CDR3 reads CASSEIRTGPQETQYF. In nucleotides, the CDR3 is TGCGCCAGCAGTGAAATCCGGACAGGGCCCCAAGAGACCCAGTACTTC.

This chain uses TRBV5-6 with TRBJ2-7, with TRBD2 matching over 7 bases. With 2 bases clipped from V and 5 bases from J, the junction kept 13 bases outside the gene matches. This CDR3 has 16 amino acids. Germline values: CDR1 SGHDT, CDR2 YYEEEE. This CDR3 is CASSFGFGGVSHEQYV. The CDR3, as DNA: TGTGCCAGCAGCTTTGGTTTTGGGGGGGTTTCGCACGAGCAGTACGTC.

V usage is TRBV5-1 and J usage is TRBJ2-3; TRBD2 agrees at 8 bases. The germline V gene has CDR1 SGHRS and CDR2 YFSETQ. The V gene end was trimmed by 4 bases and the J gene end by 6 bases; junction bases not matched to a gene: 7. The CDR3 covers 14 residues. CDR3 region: CASSLWTSSDTQYF. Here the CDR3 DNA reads TGCGCCAGCAGCCTCTGGACTAGCTCCGATACGCAGTATTTT.

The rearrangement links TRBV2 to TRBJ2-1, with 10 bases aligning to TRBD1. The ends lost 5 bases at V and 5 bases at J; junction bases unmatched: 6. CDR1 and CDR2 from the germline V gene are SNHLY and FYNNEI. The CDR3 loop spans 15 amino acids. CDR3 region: CASSYDRGQDNEQFF. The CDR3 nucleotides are TGTGCCAGCAGTTATGACAGGGGGCAGGACAATGAGCAGTTCTTC.

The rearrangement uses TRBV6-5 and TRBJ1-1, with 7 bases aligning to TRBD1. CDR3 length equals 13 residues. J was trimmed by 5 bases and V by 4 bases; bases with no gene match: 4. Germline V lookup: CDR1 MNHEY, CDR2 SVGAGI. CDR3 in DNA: TGTGCCAGCAGTTCAGACAGGGATACTGAAGCTTTCTTT. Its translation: CASSSDRDTEAFF.

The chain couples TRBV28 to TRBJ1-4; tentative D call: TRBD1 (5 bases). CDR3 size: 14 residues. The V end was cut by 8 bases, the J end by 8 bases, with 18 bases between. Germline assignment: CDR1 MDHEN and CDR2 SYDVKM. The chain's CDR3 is CASGARGEGEKLFF. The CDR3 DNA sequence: TGTGCCAGCGGGGCAAGAGGGGAGGGAGAAAAACTGTTTTTT.

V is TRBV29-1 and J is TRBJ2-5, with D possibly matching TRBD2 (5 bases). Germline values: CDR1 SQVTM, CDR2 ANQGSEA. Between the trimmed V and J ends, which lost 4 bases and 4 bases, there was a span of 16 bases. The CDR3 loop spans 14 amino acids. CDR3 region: CSVVSSEGGETQYF. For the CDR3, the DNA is TGCAGCGTTGTTTCGTCGGAAGGAGGAGAGACCCAGTACTTC.

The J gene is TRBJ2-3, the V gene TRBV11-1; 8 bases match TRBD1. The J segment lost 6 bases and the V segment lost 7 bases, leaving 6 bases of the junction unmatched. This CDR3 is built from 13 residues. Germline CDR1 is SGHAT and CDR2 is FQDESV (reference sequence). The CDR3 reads CASTWTGFDTQYF. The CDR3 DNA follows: TGTGCCAGCACCTGGACAGGGTTTGATACGCAGTATTTT. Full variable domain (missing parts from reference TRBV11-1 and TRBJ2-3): EAEVAQSPRYKITEKSQAVAFWCDPISGHATLYWYRQILGQGPELLVQFQDESVVDDSQLPKDRFSAERLKGVDSTLKIQPAELGDSAMYLCASTWTGFDTQYFGPGTRLTVL.

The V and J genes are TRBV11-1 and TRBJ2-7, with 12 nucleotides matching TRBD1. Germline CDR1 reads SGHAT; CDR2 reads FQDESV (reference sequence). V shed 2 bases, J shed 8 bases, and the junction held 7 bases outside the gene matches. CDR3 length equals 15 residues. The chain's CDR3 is CASSLPGTGGAQQYF. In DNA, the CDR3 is TGTGCCAGCAGCTTACCCGGGACAGGGGGCGCCCAGCAGTACTTC.

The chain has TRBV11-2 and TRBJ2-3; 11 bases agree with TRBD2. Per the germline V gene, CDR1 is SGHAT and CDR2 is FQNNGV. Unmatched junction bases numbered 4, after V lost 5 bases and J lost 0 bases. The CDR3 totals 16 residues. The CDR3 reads CASSPRTSGSTDTQYF. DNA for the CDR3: TGTGCCAGCAGCCCCAGGACTAGCGGGAGCACAGATACGCAGTATTTT.

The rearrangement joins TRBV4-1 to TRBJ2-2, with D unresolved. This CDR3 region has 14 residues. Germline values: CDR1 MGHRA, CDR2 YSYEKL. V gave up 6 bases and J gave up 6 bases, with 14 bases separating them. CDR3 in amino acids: CASRGVVVAGELFF. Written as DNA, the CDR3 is TGCGCCAGCAGGGGCGTAGTCGTCGCCGGGGAGCTGTTTTTT.

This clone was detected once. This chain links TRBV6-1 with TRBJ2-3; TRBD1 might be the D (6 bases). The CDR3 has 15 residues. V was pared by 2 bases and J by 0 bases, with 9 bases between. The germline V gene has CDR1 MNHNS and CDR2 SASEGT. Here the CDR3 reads CASSELGQSTDTQYF. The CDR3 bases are TGTGCCAGCAGTGAACTAGGACAGAGCACAGATACGCAGTATTTT.

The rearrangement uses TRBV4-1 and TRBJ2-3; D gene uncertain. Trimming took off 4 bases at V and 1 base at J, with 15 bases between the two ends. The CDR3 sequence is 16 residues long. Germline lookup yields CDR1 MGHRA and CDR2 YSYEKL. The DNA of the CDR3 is TGCGCCAGCAGCCCCCCTCGCTCCTCAGGCACAGATACGCAGTATTTT. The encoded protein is CASSPPRSSGTDTQYF.

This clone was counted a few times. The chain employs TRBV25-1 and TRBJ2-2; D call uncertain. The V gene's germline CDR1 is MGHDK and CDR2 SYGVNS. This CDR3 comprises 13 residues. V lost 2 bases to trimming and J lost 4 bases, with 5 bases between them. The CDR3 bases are TGTGCCAGCAGTGAAATCTCCACCGGGGAGCTGTTTTTT. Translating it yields CASSEISTGELFF.

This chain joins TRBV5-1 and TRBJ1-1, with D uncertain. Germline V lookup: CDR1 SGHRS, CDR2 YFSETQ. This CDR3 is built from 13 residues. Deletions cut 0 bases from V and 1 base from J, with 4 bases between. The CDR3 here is CASSLAWNTEAFF. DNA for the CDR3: TGCGCCAGCAGCTTGGCCTGGAACACTGAAGCTTTCTTT.

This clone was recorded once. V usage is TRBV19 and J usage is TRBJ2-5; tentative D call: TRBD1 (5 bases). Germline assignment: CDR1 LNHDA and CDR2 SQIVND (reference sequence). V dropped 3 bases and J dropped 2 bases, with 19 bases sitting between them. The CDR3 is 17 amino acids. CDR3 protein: CASSMPLGQGPQETQYF. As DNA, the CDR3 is TGTGCCAGTAGTATGCCCTTGGGGCAAGGACCACAAGAGACCCAGTACTTC.

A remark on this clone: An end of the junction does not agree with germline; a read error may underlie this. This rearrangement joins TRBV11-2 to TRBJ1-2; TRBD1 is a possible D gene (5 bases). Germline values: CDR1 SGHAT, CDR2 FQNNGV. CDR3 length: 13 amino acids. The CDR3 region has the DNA TGTGCCAGCAGCTTAGACGGATTTGGGGCATTCGCCTTC. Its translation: CASSLDGFGAFAF.